The sequence of this T cell receptor beta chain was determined in a study of patients and donors after allogeneic stem cell transplantation. The V gene's germline CDR1 is SGHTA and CDR2 FQGNSA. CDR3 length equals 17 residues. Between the trimmed V and J ends, which lost 0 bases and 0 bases, there was a span of 13 bases. TCRdb reprocessed the RT-PCR reads with MiXCR, giving one entry per CDR3 protein. Of about 40,000 distinct CDR3 sequences in the sample, over 25% were seen once. Sequencing input: blood, either unsorted or a sorted T cell fraction (not recorded which). The clonotype was recovered from a human donor who was either an allogeneic HSCT recipient or a stem cell or donor lymphocyte infusion donor (not recorded which). It is not recorded whose cells these are; they may come from a transplant donor. The chain uses TRBV7-2 and TRBJ2-3; tentatively, D is TRBD2 (6 bases). CDR3 sequence: CASSLAAGLHSTDTQYF. CDR3 bases: TGTGCCAGCAGCTTAGCCGCCGGACTACACAGCACAGATACGCAGTATTTT.